This TCR beta chain was found in a study of cytomegalovirus exposure and HLA in healthy donors. Trimming removed 2 bases at V and 3 bases at J, with 13 bases between. There are 16 residues in the CDR3. Germline CDR1 SGHVS, CDR2 FQNEAQ. A multiplex PCR was run with 60 Vbeta primers and 13 Jbeta primers. Clones were sequenced by immunoSEQ multiplex PCR, and TCRdb holds only the in-frame ones, with some missing. The sample contains 270,000 or so clones, 92% of which appear only once. This receptor was identified in a girl aged 2 to 9 in good health and CMV-seronegative. This chain connects TRBV7-8 to TRBJ2-2; D is possibly TRBD2 (6 bases). The sequencing sample was made of PBMCs. CDR3 sequence: CASSLIQRADTGELFF. The CDR3 DNA is TGTGCCAGCAGCTTAATACAGCGGGCTGACACCGGGGAGCTGTTTTTT.